This TCR beta chain is from a study of blood T cell repertoires in COVID-19. Study at large: Sources were T cells, B-cell-depleted T cells, or PBMCs; the material itself was cDNA or gDNA.

The CDR3 is made up of 17 amino acids. The V end lost 0 bases, the J end lost 0 bases, and 12 bases lay between the germline ends. From germline, CDR1 is SEHNR and CDR2 FQNEAQ (reference sequence). As originally analysed: For nucleated cells, counts were estimated from reference gene primer amplification. Measured with immunoSEQ multiplex PCR; TCRdb has only the in-frame clones, and not every one. V, J and clone size reflect that table, while D and trimming were determined from the DNA. The sample has some 62,000 clones, more than 75% seen once; the top ten hold 4% to 5.5%. The sample taken for sequencing was peripheral blood. The chain is built from TRBV7-9 and TRBJ2-1; no definite D call. This receptor was obtained from a human donor in a cohort sampled during active COVID-19. The CDR3 DNA reads TGTGCCAGCAGCTTAGCGGCGGTGGGTAGCTCCTACAATGAGCAGTTCTTC. It is translated as CASSLAAVGSSYNEQFF.